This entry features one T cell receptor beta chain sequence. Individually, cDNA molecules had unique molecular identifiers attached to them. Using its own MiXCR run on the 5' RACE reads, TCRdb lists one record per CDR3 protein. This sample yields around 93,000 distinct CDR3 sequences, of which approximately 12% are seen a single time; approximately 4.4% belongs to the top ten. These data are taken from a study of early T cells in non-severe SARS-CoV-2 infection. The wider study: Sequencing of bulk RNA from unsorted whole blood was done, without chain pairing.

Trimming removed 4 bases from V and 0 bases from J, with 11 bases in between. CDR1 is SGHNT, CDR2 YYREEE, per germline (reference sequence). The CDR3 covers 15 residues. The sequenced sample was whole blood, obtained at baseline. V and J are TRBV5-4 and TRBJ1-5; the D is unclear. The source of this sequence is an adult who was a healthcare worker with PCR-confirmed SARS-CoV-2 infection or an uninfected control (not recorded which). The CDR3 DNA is TGTGCCAGCAGCCGGCCCCAAAATAGCAATCAGCCCCAGCATTTT. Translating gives CASSRPQNSNQPQHF. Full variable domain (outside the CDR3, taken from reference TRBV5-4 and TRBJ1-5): ETGVTQSPTHLIKTRGQQVTLRCSSQSGHNTVSWYQQALGQGPQFIFQYYREEENGRGNFPPRFSGLQFPNYSSELNVNALELDDSALYLCASSRPQNSNQPQHFGDGTRLSIL.